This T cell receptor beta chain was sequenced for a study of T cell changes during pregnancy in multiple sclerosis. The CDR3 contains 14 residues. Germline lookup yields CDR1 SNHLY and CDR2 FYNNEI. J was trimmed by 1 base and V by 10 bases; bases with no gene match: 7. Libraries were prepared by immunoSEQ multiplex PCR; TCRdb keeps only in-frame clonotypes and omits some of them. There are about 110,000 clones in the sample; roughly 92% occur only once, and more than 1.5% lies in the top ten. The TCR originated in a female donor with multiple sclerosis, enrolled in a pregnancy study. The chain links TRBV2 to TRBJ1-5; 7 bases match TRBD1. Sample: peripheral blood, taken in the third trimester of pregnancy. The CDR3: CATDRERSNQPQHF. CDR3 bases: TGTGCCACCGACAGGGAAAGGAGCAATCAGCCCCAGCATTTT.